Listed below are T cell receptor beta chains from one sample, sequenced in a study of control samples from healthy donors and cancer patients. This table comes from immunoSEQ multiplex PCR, and its TCRdb copy is limited to in-frame clones, with some not included. The sample shows 170,000 or so clones, roughly nine tenths of them seen only once. Sequenced: blood. All receptors derive from a man aged 30 to 39 in good health. Both conserved end residues are part of each CDR3. A D gene is named only where the DNA matches it firmly. Clone size is shown for a subset of rows, as once, few, many or a class of expanded clone.

-	-	TRBV19	TRBJ1-1	TGTGCCAGTAGTACCCGAGGCAGGGGAGCCACTGAAGCTTTCTTT	CASSTRGRGATEAFF
-	-	TRBV29-1	TRBJ2-7	TGCAGCGTGATGAATTCCTACGAGCAGTACTTC	CSVMNSYEQYF
TRBD1	-	TRBV18	TRBJ1-2	TGTGCCAGCTCCGCCTCCTTCGACAGGGGAAGCTATGGCTACACCTTC	CASSASFDRGSYGYTF
-	-	TRBV20-1	TRBJ2-1	TGCAGTGCTTTGGAGAGGTATGAGCAGTTCTTC	CSALERYEQFF
-	-	TRBV4-1	TRBJ1-1	TGCGCCAGCAGCCAAGCTGACAGAAAGAACACTGAAGCTTTCTTT	CASSQADRKNTEAFF
-	-	TRBV18	TRBJ1-4	TGTGCCAGCTCACTACGGAATGAAAAACTGTTTTTT	CASSLRNEKLFF
TRBD1	-	TRBV5-5	TRBJ1-6	TGTGCCAGCAGCTTGGCCCGGGCAGGGGGAAGTAATTCACCCCTCCACTTT	CASSLARAGGSNSPLHF
-	-	TRBV29-1	TRBJ2-5	TGCAGCGTTCCAGGCGGTGAGACCCAGTACTTC	CSVPGGETQYF
TRBD1	-	TRBV28	TRBJ1-2	TGTGCCAGCAGTCCACAGGGGGGCTATGGCTACACCTTC	CASSPQGGYGYTF
TRBD1	-	TRBV4-2	TRBJ2-3	TGTGCCAGCAGCCAAGAGGACAGGGCCACAGATACGCAGTATTTT	CASSQEDRATDTQYF
-	-	TRBV18	TRBJ1-1	TGTGCCAGCTCATTGGACAGGAACACTGAAGCTTTCTTT	CASSLDRNTEAFF
-	once	TRBV6-1	TRBJ2-1	TGTGCCAGCAGTGGGCTCCCCGGGGGCCTTGTGAATGAGCAGTTCTTC	CASSGLPGGLVNEQFF
-	-	TRBV20-1	TRBJ2-7	TGCAGTGCTAGGGTGGGCCTCGAGCAGTACTTC	CSARVGLEQYF
-	-	TRBV19	TRBJ1-1	TGTGCCAGTAGTATAAACAGTAAGAACACTGAAGCTTTCTTT	CASSINSKNTEAFF
-	-	TRBV4-3	TRBJ1-4	TGCGCCAGCAGCCAAAACTCTGGGGCTAATGAAAAACTGTTTTTT	CASSQNSGANEKLFF
-	-	TRBV5-4	TRBJ2-1	TGTGCCAGCAGCTCACCCTCGGGGGCGAATGAGCAGTTCTTC	CASSSPSGANEQFF
TRBD1	-	TRBV7-2	TRBJ1-6	TGTGCCAGCAGCGCTCGGACAGGGACGATATCACCCCTCCACTTT	CASSARTGTISPLHF
TRBD1	-	TRBV5-1	TRBJ1-4	TGCGCCAGCAGCCCAAGGACAGGCCAGGGAGAAAAACTGTTTTTT	CASSPRTGQGEKLFF
TRBD1	-	TRBV3-1/TRBV3-2	TRBJ2-6	TGTGCCAGGTTCGCCAGGGGGCGTGGGGCCAACGTCCTGACTTTC	CARFARGRGANVLTF
-	-	TRBV18	TRBJ2-7	TGTGCCAGCTCACCAGGCAGGGACGTCGAGCAGTACTTC	CASSPGRDVEQYF
-	-	TRBV10-1	TRBJ2-1	TGCGCCAGCAGTCCCCTCCGGAGCGATGAGCAGTTCTTC	CASSPLRSDEQFF
TRBD2	-	TRBV7-2	TRBJ2-7	TGTGCCAGCAGCTCTTCTAGCGGGAACTACGGGGAGCAGTACTTC	CASSSSSGNYGEQYF
-	-	TRBV9	TRBJ1-2	TGTGCCAGCAAAAGAGACGACTCGCTCCTTAACTATGGCTACACCTTC	CASKRDDSLLNYGYTF
-	-	TRBV19	TRBJ2-3	TGTGCCAGTAGCCCCTGGGGGGCTAGCACAGATACGCAGTATTTT	CASSPWGASTDTQYF
-	-	TRBV7-2	TRBJ2-7	TGTGCCAGCAGCCGAGGTGGCTCCTACGAGCAGTACTTC	CASSRGGSYEQYF
-	-	TRBV30	TRBJ2-6	TGTGCCTGGAGTGCCTCTGGGGCCAACGTCCTGACTTTC	CAWSASGANVLTF
-	-	TRBV6-5	TRBJ1-1	TGTGCCAGCAGTTACGACCGACGGAACACTGAAGCTTTCTTT	CASSYDRRNTEAFF
-	few	TRBV6-6	TRBJ1-3	TGTGCCAGCAGTGCCCTTGGACAGCCCTCTGGAAACACCATATATTTT	CASSALGQPSGNTIYF
TRBD1	-	TRBV28	TRBJ2-7	TGTGCCAGCAGTTTACCGGACAGGGCCTACGAGCAGTACTTC	CASSLPDRAYEQYF
-	-	TRBV27	TRBJ1-2	TGTGCCAGCAGTTCCGGACCCGGACAGTGGAGCTATGGCTACACCTTC	CASSSGPGQWSYGYTF
TRBD1	-	TRBV30	TRBJ2-7	TGTGCCTGGAGTGTAGCCAGGACAGGGGGCCAGCTGCCGTACTTC	CAWSVARTGGQLPYF
TRBD1	-	TRBV6-5	TRBJ2-6	TGTGCCAGCAGGGGGACAGCTGGGGCCAACGTCCTGACTTTC	CASRGTAGANVLTF
-	-	TRBV6-5	TRBJ1-1	TGTGCCAGCAAACCCCCGAACACTGAAGCTTTCTTT	CASKPPNTEAFF
TRBD1	-	TRBV3-1/TRBV3-2	TRBJ1-4	TGTGCCAGCAGCTCCCGACAGGGGGCGCTAAGGGAAAAACTGTTTTTT	CASSSRQGALREKLFF
-	-	TRBV2	TRBJ2-5	TGTGCCAGCAGTGAACGGGAGACCCAGTACTTC	CASSERETQYF
-	-	TRBV21-1	TRBJ2-2	TGTGCCAGCAGCCCTCCCATCCCCGGGAGGGCCGGGGAGCTGTTTTTT	CASSPPIPGRAGELFF
-	-	TRBV6-6	TRBJ1-5	TGTGCCAGCCGAAGCGAGGGTCAGCCCCAGCATTTT	CASRSEGQPQHF
TRBD1	-	TRBV9	TRBJ1-3	TGTGCCAGCAGCGCGGGACAGGGTCTATCGTCTGGAAACACCATATATTTT	CASSAGQGLSSGNTIYF
-	-	TRBV28	TRBJ1-1	TGTGCCAGCAGTTTAACGGCAGGGAACACTGAAGCTTTCTTT	CASSLTAGNTEAFF
TRBD1	-	TRBV28	TRBJ2-5	TGTGCCAGCAGTTTAGCCGGGACAGGCAAAGAGACCCAGTACTTC	CASSLAGTGKETQYF
-	-	TRBV7-9	TRBJ1-1	TGTGCCAGCAGCTTAAGGAAGGGGCCAGGGACTGAAGCTTTCTTT	CASSLRKGPGTEAFF
TRBD1	once	TRBV12-5	TRBJ1-2	TGTGCTAGTGGCCAGGGACAGTTCTATGGCTACACCTTC	CASGQGQFYGYTF
TRBD1	once	TRBV5-4	TRBJ2-7	TGTGCCAGCAGCCCCGGACAGGGGGCCCCCTACGAGCAGTACTTC	CASSPGQGAPYEQYF
TRBD1	few	TRBV6-6	TRBJ2-2	TGTGCCAGCAGTCAAACCACCCAGGGGGCCGACACCGGGGAGCTGTTTTTT	CASSQTTQGADTGELFF
-	-	TRBV7-9	TRBJ1-2	TGTGCCAGCAGCACTTCCGGGACATTTTTCTATGGCTACACCTTC	CASSTSGTFFYGYTF
TRBD2	-	TRBV7-9	TRBJ2-2	TGTGCCAGCAGCTTATCCCTAGCGGGAGCAAAAACCGGGGAGCTGTTTTTT	CASSLSLAGAKTGELFF